This T cell receptor (beta chain) comes out of a study of blood T cell repertoires in COVID-19. Study-level background: Some COVID-19 samples were acute and others convalescent; all came from the United States, Italy and Spain.

The assay was immunoSEQ multiplex PCR, and TCRdb's table has in-frame clones only and misses some. Counted here are about 300,000 clones, about four fifths occurring once; the ten biggest clones make up more than 1.4%. The CDR3 has 17 amino acids. Germline assignment: CDR1 MDHEN and CDR2 SYDVKM. Trimming removed 6 bases from V and 0 bases from J, with 15 bases in between. Seattle patients were enrolled while actively infected and followed longitudinally. This clone showed up just once. This receptor was taken from a human donor with COVID-19, enrolled during active disease. The donor label of this sample is uncertain. This sequence joins TRBV28 and TRBJ2-6; tentative D call: TRBD1 (6 bases). The sample was peripheral blood. This CDR3 reads CASRSGQGSSGANVLTF. The DNA of the CDR3 is TGTGCCAGCAGATCGGGGCAGGGGTCCTCTGGGGCCAACGTCCTGACTTTC.